This T cell receptor beta chain was sequenced in a study of blood T cell repertoires in COVID-19. Study-wide background: In each case, the material was cDNA or gDNA derived from T cells, B-cell-depleted T cells, or PBMCs.

The CDR3 length is 15 residues. Trimming cost V 0 bases and J 5 bases, with 14 bases left between them. Germline CDR1 and CDR2: LGHNT and FRNRAP. Original handling: Reference gene primer amplification yielded estimated nucleated cell counts. TCRdb's table, derived via immunoSEQ multiplex PCR, lists solely in-frame clones and lacks some. From that table come the V and J calls and clone size; the DNA was used to work out D and trimming. The sample has fewer than 65,000 clones, 90% seen once. Specimen: peripheral blood. The TCR sequence derives from a human donor in a cohort sampled during active COVID-19. The V call is TRBV12-5, the J call TRBJ2-7; D not resolved. The CDR3 spells CASGLVLTWSHEQYF. The CDR3 DNA reads as TGTGCTAGTGGTTTGGTACTAACATGGAGCCACGAGCAGTACTTC.